The 27 T cell receptor beta chains below come from one sample, sequenced in a study of T cells in Graves' hyperthyroidism and ophthalmopathy. Amplified TCR beta CDR3 regions derived from RNA transcripts. TCR CDR3 underwent first-round RT-PCR with the HTBI primer set. TCRdb reprocessed the multiplex PCR reads via MiXCR and lists one record per CDR3 protein. The sample contains about 560,000 distinct CDR3 sequences, 12% to 15% of which appear only once. What was sequenced was blood. The receptors were gathered from a middle-aged woman with Graves' hyperthyroidism.

V gene TRBV5-5 combines with J gene TRBJ2-7, with 10 bases lining up with TRBD1. J lost 3 bases, V lost 0 bases, and 3 bases had no gene match. The CDR3 is made up of 15 amino acids. Germline V CDR1 and CDR2: SGHKS, YYEKEE (reference sequence). CDR3 sequence (DNA): TGTGCCAGCAGCTTGGGCTGGACAGGGGGCTACGAGCAGTACTTC. Its protein product is CASSLGWTGGYEQYF.

The chain employs TRBV3-1 and TRBJ2-7, with TRBD2 identical over 10 bases. The CDR3 has 17 residues. Per germline, CDR1 LGHDT and CDR2 YNNKEL (reference sequence). The V and J ends lost 5 bases and 0 bases, in that order; junction bases with no gene match: 10. The CDR3 protein is CASSFGVAGGSSYEQYF. In DNA, the CDR3 is TGTGCCAGCAGCTTCGGGGTAGCGGGAGGATCCTCCTACGAGCAGTACTTC.

Ten or more counts support this clonotype. The chain links TRBV5-1 to TRBJ2-3, with 7 bases fitting TRBD1. The length of the CDR3 is 15 residues. Germline V gives CDR1 SGHRS, CDR2 YFSETQ. The ends lost 1 base at V and 1 base at J; junction bases unmatched: 3. The CDR3, as DNA: TGCGCCAGCAGCTTGTACACAGGGGGCACAGATACGCAGTATTTT. This gives the protein CASSLYTGGTDTQYF.

This clonotype came up many times. The genes are TRBV20-1 and TRBJ2-1; 12 bases are a match to TRBD2. V trimming: 6 bases; J trimming: 7 bases; junction bases outside the gene matches: 4. Germline values: CDR1 DFQATT, CDR2 SNEGSKA (reference sequence). The CDR3 covers 13 residues. CDR3 bases: TGCAGTGCAACCGGGACTAGCGGGAATGAGCAGTTCTTC. Translation gives CSATGTSGNEQFF.

Many counts were recorded for this clonotype. The V call is TRBV7-2, the J call TRBJ2-1; the D gene is possibly TRBD1 (5 bases). The germline gives CDR1 SGHTA, CDR2 FQGNSA. V was shortened by 4 bases and J by 0 bases, with 10 bases between the two germline ends. The CDR3 has 15 residues. CDR3 in amino acids: CASSSGMSSYNEQFF. In DNA form, the CDR3 reads TGTGCCAGCAGCTCAGGGATGAGCTCCTACAATGAGCAGTTCTTC.

This clonotype was detected ten times or more. The chain links TRBV7-2 to TRBJ2-7; 8 bases are a match to TRBD2. This CDR3 contains 17 residues. The J segment lost 5 bases and the V segment lost 5 bases, leaving 17 bases of the junction unmatched. The germline V gene has CDR1 SGHTA and CDR2 FQGNSA. The CDR3 here is CASSPTGRSGSFHEQYF. The CDR3 DNA reads TGTGCCAGCAGCCCGACGGGGAGAAGCGGGAGTTTCCACGAGCAGTACTTC.

This clonotype occurred many times. This chain uses TRBV19 with TRBJ2-1; 8 bases fit TRBD1. The CDR3 is 14 amino acids. The germline V gene encodes CDR1 LNHDA and CDR2 SQIVND (reference sequence). V gave up 6 bases and J gave up 6 bases; unmatched junction bases: 7. The chain's CDR3 is CASSRTGKANEQFF. The DNA for the CDR3 is TGTGCCAGTAGCCGGACAGGGAAGGCCAATGAGCAGTTCTTC.

This clonotype was counted many times. This rearrangement joins TRBV19 to TRBJ1-6; D possibly corresponds to TRBD1 (6 bases). The CDR3 runs to 14 residues. The germline V and J ends were trimmed by 6 bases and 7 bases, with 13 bases remaining between them. Germline-derived CDR1 and CDR2 are LNHDA and SQIVND (reference sequence). The CDR3 bases are TGTGCCAGTAGCACCGGGACAAACAATTCACCCCTCCACTTT. It codes for CASSTGTNNSPLHF. Full variable domain (missing parts from reference TRBV19 and TRBJ1-6): DGGITQSPKYLFRKEGQNVTLSCEQNLNHDAMYWYRQDPGQGLRLIYYSQIVNDFQKGDIAEGYSVSREKKESFPLTVTSAQKNPTAFYLCASSTGTNNSPLHFGNGTRLTVT.

Turning to this clonotype: The germline gene is not matched at one end of the junction; a read error may be the cause. V usage is TRBV5-1 and J usage is TRBJ1-4; 8 positions agree with TRBD1. Germline V gives CDR1 SGHRS, CDR2 YFSETQ. The CDR3 contains 13 residues. DNA of the CDR3: TGCACCAGCAGGGACAGGACTAATGAAAAACTGTTTTTT. This gives the protein CTSRDRTNEKLFF.

In this sample, this clonotype turned up many times. The rearrangement uses TRBV11-2 and TRBJ2-1; 7 bases line up with TRBD1. The trim removed 7 bases at V and 3 bases at J, leaving 3 bases unmatched. Germline CDR1 SGHAT, CDR2 FQNNGV. The CDR3 extends over 13 amino acids. The CDR3 sequence is CASTGTDYNEQFF. The CDR3 DNA follows: TGTGCCAGCACCGGGACAGACTACAATGAGCAGTTCTTC.

The sample holds a few counts of this clonotype. This chain connects TRBV30 to TRBJ1-5; D unresolved. This CDR3 has 17 residues. In germline, CDR1 is GTSNPN, CDR2 SVGIG (reference sequence). The V end was cut by 2 bases, the J end by 0 bases, with 17 bases between. CDR3 region: CAWSPPNGPSSNQPQHF. The CDR3 region has the DNA TGTGCCTGGAGTCCCCCAAACGGACCTTCTAGCAATCAGCCCCAGCATTTT.

This clonotype was seen only a few times. The V and J genes are TRBV9 and TRBJ1-2, with unresolved D. The CDR3 length is 18 residues. V shed 3 bases and J shed 4 bases, with 25 bases lying between them. CDR1 is SGDLS and CDR2 is YYNGEE in the germline V gene. As DNA, the CDR3 is TGTGCCAGCAGCGGAGCCCCCAGCCCCTTCACAGAGCTCTATGGCTACACCTTC. Amino acids: CASSGAPSPFTELYGYTF.

This sequence joins TRBV9 and TRBJ1-1, with a possible D match to TRBD1 (6 bases). Trimming left V 3 bases short and J 0 bases short, with 15 bases between. CDR3 length: 16 amino acids. Germline values: CDR1 SGDLS, CDR2 YYNGEE. The DNA of the CDR3 is TGTGCCAGCAGCGCCGGGCGAGGGGGGATGAACACTGAAGCTTTCTTT. This encodes CASSAGRGGMNTEAFF.

The chain links TRBV4-1 to TRBJ1-5; no firm D call. Germline lookup yields CDR1 MGHRA and CDR2 YSYEKL. CDR3 length: 13 residues. The germline V and J ends were trimmed by 4 bases and 9 bases, with 13 bases remaining between them. CDR3: CASSPPLSAPQHF. CDR3 in DNA: TGCGCCAGCAGCCCCCCCCTAAGTGCGCCCCAGCATTTT.

This clonotype was counted at least ten times. The chain has TRBV6-1 and TRBJ1-2, with 7 bases identical to TRBD1. J lost 4 bases, V lost 6 bases, and 2 bases had no gene match. The CDR3 has 12 residues. The germline V gene has CDR1 MNHNS and CDR2 SASEGT. CDR3 amino acids: CASRRTGYGYTF. DNA for the CDR3: TGTGCCAGCAGGAGGACAGGCTATGGCTACACCTTC.

In this sample, this clonotype turned up many times. V is TRBV7-9 and J is TRBJ2-1, with 13 bases matching TRBD2. With V trimmed by 2 bases and J by 6 bases, 10 bases remained unmatched. The germline CDR1 and CDR2 sequences are SEHNR and FQNEAQ (reference sequence). The CDR3 is 18 amino acids. This CDR3 reads CASSLYSGTSGKPNEQFF. CDR3 coding DNA: TGTGCCAGCAGCTTATATTCGGGGACTAGCGGGAAGCCCAATGAGCAGTTCTTC.

The J gene is TRBJ2-2, the V gene TRBV19; D gene ambiguous. This CDR3 comprises 13 residues. Germline V CDR1 and CDR2: LNHDA, SQIVND (reference sequence). V lost 4 bases to trimming and J lost 2 bases, with 5 bases between them. CDR3 loop: CASSTQNTGELFF. The CDR3 DNA reads as TGTGCCAGTAGTACCCAAAACACCGGGGAGCTGTTTTTT.

This clonotype came up many times. The chain combines TRBV29-1 with TRBJ2-4; the match to TRBD2 covers 8 bases. Germline V gene data show CDR1 as SQVTM and CDR2 as ANQGSEA. V gave up 6 bases and J gave up 5 bases; unmatched junction bases: 9. The CDR3 totals 14 residues. DNA of the CDR3: TGCAGCGTCCGCAGCGGGAGCGGCGAAAACATTCAGTACTTC. It specifies CSVRSGSGENIQYF.

The table lists this clonotype with a few counts. The chain combines TRBV5-1 with TRBJ2-2, with 9 positions matching TRBD1. Germline V gene data show CDR1 as SGHRS and CDR2 as YFSETQ. V gave up 4 bases and J gave up 6 bases; unmatched junction bases: 7. This CDR3 has 15 amino acids. The CDR3 sequence is CASSTGQGGAGELFF. CDR3 nucleotides: TGCGCCAGCAGCACGGGACAGGGCGGGGCCGGGGAGCTGTTTTTT.

This clonotype was counted a few times. The gene calls are TRBV9 and TRBJ2-4; 8 nucleotides line up with TRBD2. This CDR3 has 15 residues. Trimming at V came to 0 bases and at J to 7 bases, leaving 6 bases not matched to a gene. Germline loops: CDR1 SGDLS, CDR2 YYNGEE. CDR3 nucleotide sequence: TGTGCCAGCAGCGTAGCGGGAGGGCCGCGGAACATTCAGTACTTC. As protein: CASSVAGGPRNIQYF.

Ten or more counts support this clonotype. The chain combines TRBV29-1 with TRBJ2-3, with D tentatively TRBD2 (6 bases). The V end lost 4 bases, the J end lost 4 bases, and 15 bases lay between the germline ends. Germline values: CDR1 SQVTM, CDR2 ANQGSEA. The CDR3 totals 14 residues. The CDR3 DNA reads as TGCAGCGTTGGTTCAGCGGGCGAGGCAGATACGCAGTATTTT. Translating gives CSVGSAGEADTQYF.

The V and J genes are TRBV7-9 and TRBJ2-5, with a possible D match to TRBD2 (7 bases). Germline assignment: CDR1 SEHNR and CDR2 FQNEAQ (reference sequence). The CDR3 runs to 16 residues. Deletions cut 1 base from V and 5 bases from J, with 17 bases between. The CDR3 DNA follows: TGTGCCAGCAGCTTAGGGGGAGGGGGGCCGGAGGAGACCCAGTACTTC. The encoded protein is CASSLGGGGPEETQYF. Combining the CDR3 with reference TRBV7-9 and TRBJ2-5 gives the whole variable domain DTGVSQNPRHKITKRGQNVTFRCDPISEHNRLYWYRQTLGQGPEFLTYFQNEAQLEKSRLLSDRFSAERPKGSFSTLEIQRTEQGDSAMYLCASSLGGGGPEETQYFGPGTRLLVL.

For this clonotype: A much more abundant neighbour one base away suggests this may be a read error. V is TRBV18 and J is TRBJ2-5; D may match TRBD1 or TRBD2 (5 bases each). CDR3 length: 14 amino acids. The germline gives CDR1 KGHSH, CDR2 LQKENI. The CDR3 bases are TGTACCAGCTCACCACGGGGCGTCCAAGAGACCCAGTACTTC. This translates into CTSSPRGVQETQYF.

The table lists this clonotype with many counts. This chain connects TRBV20-1 to TRBJ1-1; 8 bases are shared with TRBD1. The CDR3 is made up of 14 amino acids. Germline V gives CDR1 DFQATT, CDR2 SNEGSKA (reference sequence). Germline trimming cut 6 bases from V and 4 bases from J; bases unmatched to any gene: 10. The CDR3 sequence: CSAITTGAVTEAFF. The CDR3 DNA reads as TGCAGTGCCATTACGACAGGGGCTGTCACTGAAGCTTTCTTT.

In regard to this clonotype: A single base separates this from a much larger clone, so it may be a read error. V is TRBV27 and J is TRBJ1-2; D remains ambiguous. Deletions cut 0 bases from V and 6 bases from J, with 14 bases between. Germline V gene sequence: CDR1 MNHEY, CDR2 SMNVEV (reference sequence). The length of the CDR3 is 15 residues. This CDR3 is CASSLSGGRGHGYTF. For the CDR3, the DNA is TGTGCCAGCAGTTTATCGGGCGGCAGAGGCCATGGCTACACCTTC.

The chain recombines TRBV10-2 with TRBJ2-3; tentatively, D is TRBD1 or TRBD2 (5 bases each). Germline V gives CDR1 WSHSY, CDR2 SAAADI. The CDR3 has 13 residues. Trimming cost V 7 bases and J 2 bases, with 10 bases left between them. Written as DNA, the CDR3 is TGCGCCAGCAATTTAGGGACCACAGATACGCAGTATTTT. Its translation is CASNLGTTDTQYF.

This clonotype showed up many times. V and J are TRBV2 and TRBJ1-1; D is unresolved. This CDR3 contains 13 residues. The ends were cut back, 7 bases at V and 4 bases at J, with 13 bases in the middle. The V gene's germline CDR1 is SNHLY and CDR2 FYNNEI. CDR3 DNA: TGTGCCAGCAATGGGGATGGTAGCACTGAAGCTTTCTTT. It yields the protein CASNGDGSTEAFF.